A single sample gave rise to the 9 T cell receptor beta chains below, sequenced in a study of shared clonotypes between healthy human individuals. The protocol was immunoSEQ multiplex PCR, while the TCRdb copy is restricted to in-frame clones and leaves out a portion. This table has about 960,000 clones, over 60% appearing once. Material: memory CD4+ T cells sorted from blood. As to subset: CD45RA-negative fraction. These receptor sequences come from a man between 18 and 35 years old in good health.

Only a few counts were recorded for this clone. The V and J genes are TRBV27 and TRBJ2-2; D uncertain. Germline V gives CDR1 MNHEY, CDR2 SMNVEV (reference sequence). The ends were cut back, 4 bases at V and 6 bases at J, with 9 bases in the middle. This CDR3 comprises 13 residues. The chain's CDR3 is CASSSPWAGELFF. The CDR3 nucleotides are TGTGCCAGCAGTTCCCCCTGGGCCGGGGAGCTGTTTTTT.

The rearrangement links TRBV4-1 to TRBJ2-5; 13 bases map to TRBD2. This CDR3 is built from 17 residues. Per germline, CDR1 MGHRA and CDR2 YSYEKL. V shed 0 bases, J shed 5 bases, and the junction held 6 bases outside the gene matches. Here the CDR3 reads CASSQDPLAGGRETQYF. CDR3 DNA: TGCGCCAGCAGCCAAGACCCACTAGCGGGGGGGCGGGAGACCCAGTACTTC.

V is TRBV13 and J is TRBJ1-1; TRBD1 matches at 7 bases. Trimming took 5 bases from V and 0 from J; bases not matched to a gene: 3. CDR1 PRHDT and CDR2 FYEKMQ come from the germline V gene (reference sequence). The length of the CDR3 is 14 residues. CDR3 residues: CASSRGQLNTEAFF. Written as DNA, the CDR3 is TGTGCCAGCAGCCGGGGACAGTTGAACACTGAAGCTTTCTTT.

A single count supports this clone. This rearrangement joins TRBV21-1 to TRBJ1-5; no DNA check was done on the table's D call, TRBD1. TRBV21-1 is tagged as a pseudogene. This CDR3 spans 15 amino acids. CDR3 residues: CASSKGRTDNQPQHF. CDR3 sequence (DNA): TGTGCCAGCAGCAAAGGTAGGACAGACAATCAGCCCCAGCATTTT.

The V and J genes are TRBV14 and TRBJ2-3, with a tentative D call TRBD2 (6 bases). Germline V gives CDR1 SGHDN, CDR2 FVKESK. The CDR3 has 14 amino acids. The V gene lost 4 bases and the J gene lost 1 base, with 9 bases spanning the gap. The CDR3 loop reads CASSRWGGTDTQYF. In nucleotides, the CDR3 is TGTGCCAGCAGCCGATGGGGGGGCACAGATACGCAGTATTTT. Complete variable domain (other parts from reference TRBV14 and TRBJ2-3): EAGVTQFPSHSVIEKGQTVTLRCDPISGHDNLYWYRRVMGKEIKFLLHFVKESKQDESGMPNNRFLAERTGGTYSTLKVQPAELEDSGVYFCASSRWGGTDTQYFGPGTRLTVL.

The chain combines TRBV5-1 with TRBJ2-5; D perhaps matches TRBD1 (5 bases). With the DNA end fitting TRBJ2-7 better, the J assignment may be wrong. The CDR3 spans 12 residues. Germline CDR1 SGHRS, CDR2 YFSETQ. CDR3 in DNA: TGCGCCAGCAGCTTTCAGGGTTACGAGCAGTACTTC. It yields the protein CASSFQGYEQYF.

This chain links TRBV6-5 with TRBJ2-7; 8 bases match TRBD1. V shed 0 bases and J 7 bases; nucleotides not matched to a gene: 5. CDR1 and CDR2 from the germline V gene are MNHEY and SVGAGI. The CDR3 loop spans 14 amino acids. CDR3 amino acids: CASSYSGQGREQYF. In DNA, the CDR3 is TGTGCCAGCAGTTACTCAGGACAGGGCAGGGAGCAGTACTTC.

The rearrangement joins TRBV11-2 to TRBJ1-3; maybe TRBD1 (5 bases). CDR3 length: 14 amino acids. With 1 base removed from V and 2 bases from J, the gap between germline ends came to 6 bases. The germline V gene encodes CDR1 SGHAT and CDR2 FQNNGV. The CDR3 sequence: CASSLGGAGNTIYF. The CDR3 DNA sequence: TGTGCCAGCAGCTTAGGAGGGGCTGGAAACACCATATATTTT.

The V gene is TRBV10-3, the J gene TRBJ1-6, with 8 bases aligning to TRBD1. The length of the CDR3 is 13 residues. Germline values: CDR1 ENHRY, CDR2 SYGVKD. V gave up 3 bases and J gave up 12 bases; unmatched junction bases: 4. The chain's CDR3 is CAISDSGGRPLHF. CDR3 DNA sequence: TGTGCCATCAGTGATTCAGGGGGCAGACCCCTCCACTTT.